The clone carrying this TCR beta chain has at least ten counts. Its antigen is currently unknown. Losses at the gene ends were 6 bases for V and 6 bases for J; bases not matched to a gene: 10. This CDR3 has 15 amino acids. Germline V CDR1 and CDR2: MNHEY, SVGEGT. This specimen comes from a study of early T cells in non-severe SARS-CoV-2 infection. The wider study: Unpaired chains resulted from sequencing bulk RNA of unsorted whole blood.

Regarding the study as a whole: In VDJdb matching, anti-spike CD8 responses were favored while private and CD4 specificities went missing.

One entry per CDR3 protein results from TCRdb running MiXCR on the 5' RACE reads. The sample has over 80,000 distinct CDR3 sequences, approximately 12% seen once; the top ten hold 4.4%. Here the sequenced sample was whole blood, taken at baseline. This clonotype originated in an adult who was a healthcare worker with PCR-confirmed SARS-CoV-2 infection or an uninfected control (not recorded which). V usage is TRBV6-2 or TRBV6-3 and J usage is TRBJ2-2; the match to TRBD1 covers 7 bases. The CDR3 nucleotides are TGTGCCAGCAGGCGACAGGGATCTGGAGCCGGGGAGCTGTTTTTT. Encoded protein: CASRRQGSGAGELFF.